Here is one T cell receptor (beta chain) with its context. The record originates from a study of blood T cell repertoires in COVID-19. The overall study: Donors in the United States, Italy and Spain gave samples during acute or convalescent COVID-19. T cells, B-cell-depleted T cells, or PBMCs provided the cDNA or gDNA that served as material.

V was clipped by 2 bases and J by 0 bases, with 7 bases between them. Germline V gene data show CDR1 as SGHTA and CDR2 as FQGTGA. The CDR3 extends over 14 amino acids. Here immunoSEQ multiplex PCR was the method, and the copy in TCRdb shows in-frame clones only, minus some. In the table there are under 200,000 clones, 70% to 90% of which are singletons. The sequence was obtained from a middle-aged man with acute or convalescent COVID-19. Sequenced material: peripheral blood. This sequence joins TRBV7-3 and TRBJ1-2; D is uncertain. The CDR3 region has the DNA TGTGCCAGCAGCTTAGGGCCCACTAACTATGGCTACACCTTC. This codes for CASSLGPTNYGYTF.